This passage covers 30 T cell receptor beta chains from one sample sequenced in a study of radiotherapy plus CTLA-4 blockade in lung cancer (dated by TCRdb to the late 2010s). Libraries were built with the immunoSEQ multiplex PCR assay. TCRdb retrieved this table from immuneACCESS and kept in-frame rearrangements only. Not all clones are present; in checked studies, unresolved V genes account for under half, and no reason is known for the remainder. This sample holds approximately 98,000 clones; 82% were observed only once. The ten largest clones capture around 3.6% of the sample. Here the sequenced sample was peripheral blood, taken from a patient treated with radiotherapy plus ipilimumab. These receptor sequences come from a human donor with non-small cell lung cancer who had a partial response to radiotherapy plus ipilimumab.

The rearrangement joins TRBV7-8 to TRBJ2-2; TRBD2 matches 9 bases. Per the germline V gene, CDR1 is SGHVS and CDR2 is FQNEAQ. This CDR3 comprises 16 residues. Unmatched junction bases numbered 4, after V lost 4 bases and J lost 1 base. The CDR3, as DNA: TGTGCCAGCAGCTCCCAACTAGCGGGGAACACCGGGGAGCTGTTTTTT. Translating it yields CASSSQLAGNTGELFF. The full variable domain, rest sourced from reference TRBV7-8 and TRBJ2-2, is GAGVSQSPRYKVAKRGQDVALRCDPISGHVSLFWYQQALGQGPEFLTYFQNEAQLDKSGLPSDRFFAERPEGSVSTLKIQRTQQEDSAVYLCASSSQLAGNTGELFFGEGSRLTVL.

The genes are TRBV28 and TRBJ1-2; 7 nucleotides align to TRBD1. CDR3 length: 15 residues. CDR1 is MDHEN and CDR2 is SYDVKM in the germline V gene. V lost 3 bases to trimming and J lost 8 bases; unmatched junction nucleotides: 12. This CDR3 reads CASSFLDRDLRGYTF. In nucleotides, the CDR3 is TGTGCCAGCAGTTTCTTAGACAGGGATCTAAGAGGCTACACCTTC.

J is TRBJ1-1 and V is TRBV12-5, with D hard to call. This CDR3 is 12 amino acids long. V dropped 5 bases and J dropped 1 base, with 5 bases sitting between them. Per the germline V gene, CDR1 is LGHNT and CDR2 is FRNRAP. The CDR3 region has the DNA TGTGCTAGTGGTACGGGGAACACTGAAGCTTTCTTT. Translation: CASGTGNTEAFF.

The chain recombines TRBV28 with TRBJ2-7, with 11 bases matching TRBD2. In germline, CDR1 is MDHEN, CDR2 SYDVKM. This CDR3 contains 16 residues. V trimming: 5 bases; J trimming: 4 bases; junction bases outside the gene matches: 10. The CDR3 DNA sequence: TGTGCCAGCAGTCCACGTAGCGGGAGGGGTTCTTACGAGCAGTACTTC. Translation: CASSPRSGRGSYEQYF.

The rearrangement links TRBV18 to TRBJ1-2; D unclear. Germline assignment: CDR1 KGHSH and CDR2 LQKENI. Between the trimmed V and J ends, which lost 1 base and 6 bases, there was a span of 9 bases. CDR3 length equals 13 residues. CDR3 DNA: TGTGCCAGCTCACCACGGGCCAGAGATGGCTACACCTTC. It translates to CASSPRARDGYTF. The full variable domain, rest sourced from reference TRBV18 and TRBJ1-2, is NAGVMQNPRHLVRRRGQEARLRCSPMKGHSHVYWYRQLPEEGLKFMVYLQKENIIDESGMPKERFSAEFPKEGPSILRIQQVVRGDSAAYFCASSPRARDGYTFGSGTRLTVV.

DNA for the CDR3: TGTGCCAGTAGTATAGCCCCGGGACAGGGCTTTCAGGAGCAGTACTTC. Encoded protein: CASSIAPGQGFQEQYF. The J gene is TRBJ2-7, the V gene TRBV19; TRBD1 agrees at 9 bases. The CDR3 consists of 16 residues. V lost 1 base and J lost 7; bases outside the gene matches: 11. Germline V gene sequence: CDR1 LNHDA, CDR2 SQIVND (reference sequence).

This clone was observed a single time. J is TRBJ1-6 and V is TRBV10-3; 7 nucleotides line up with TRBD1. V lost 5 bases and J lost 7; bases outside the gene matches: 2. Germline lookup yields CDR1 ENHRY and CDR2 SYGVKD. The length of the CDR3 is 13 residues. CDR3 sequence: CAISRDSNSPLHF. For the CDR3, the DNA is TGTGCCATCAGTCGGGACAGCAATTCACCCCTCCACTTT.

The V and J genes are TRBV28 and TRBJ2-3, with D tentatively TRBD1 (5 bases). CDR1 MDHEN and CDR2 SYDVKM come from the germline V gene. Trimming cost V 4 bases and J 0 bases, with 8 bases left between them. CDR3 length: 14 amino acids. Written as DNA, the CDR3 is TGTGCCAGCAGTTCGCGACAGAGCACAGATACGCAGTATTTT. Translated: CASSSRQSTDTQYF.

V gene TRBV28 combines with J gene TRBJ2-1; 10 bases agree with TRBD1. Germline CDR1 MDHEN, CDR2 SYDVKM. The junction had 6 bases not matched to a gene; V was cut back by 1 base and J by 6 bases. The CDR3 covers 16 residues. Here the CDR3 reads CASSLLGTGAFNEQFF. Written as DNA, the CDR3 is TGTGCCAGCAGTTTATTGGGGACAGGGGCCTTCAATGAGCAGTTCTTC.

This clone was seen just once. The chain uses TRBV5-1 and TRBJ2-1; 7 bases map to TRBD2. The germline CDR1 and CDR2 sequences are SGHRS and YFSETQ. This CDR3 is 15 amino acids long. The ends lost 2 bases at V and 5 bases at J; junction bases unmatched: 7. The CDR3 loop is CASSFKVGGDNEQFF. The CDR3 DNA is TGCGCCAGCAGCTTTAAGGTGGGAGGGGACAATGAGCAGTTCTTC.

The chain couples TRBV5-4 to TRBJ2-3; D perhaps matches TRBD2 (6 bases). Germline values: CDR1 SGHNT, CDR2 YYREEE (reference sequence). The CDR3 sequence is 15 residues long. V was cut by 4 bases and J by 4 bases, with 16 bases left in between. CDR3 loop: CASSGEALRPDTQYF. For the CDR3, the DNA is TGTGCCAGCAGCGGGGAGGCCCTACGCCCAGATACGCAGTATTTT.

This clone has a handful of counts. The gene calls are TRBV5-1 and TRBJ2-7, with D possibly being TRBD2 (7 bases). Trimming shortened V by 3 bases and J by 0 bases, and 19 bases separated the two germline ends. There are 17 residues in the CDR3. CDR1 is SGHRS, CDR2 YFSETQ, per germline. In nucleotides, the CDR3 is TGCGCCAGCAGCTCACCGGTTTCGGGGGGCAGCTCCTACGAGCAGTACTTC. Protein: CASSSPVSGGSSYEQYF. Using reference TRBV5-1 and TRBJ2-7 for the parts outside the CDR3, the full variable domain is KAGVTQTPRYLIKTRGQQVTLSCSPISGHRSVSWYQQTPGQGLQFLFEYFSETQRNKGNFPGRFSGRQFSNSRSEMNVSTLELGDSALYLCASSSPVSGGSSYEQYFGPGTRLTVT.

The chain couples TRBV30 to TRBJ2-6; D possibly corresponds to TRBD1 (6 bases). CDR1 and CDR2 (germline): GTSNPN, SVGIG (reference sequence). The CDR3 contains 16 residues. Trimming cost V 1 base and J 4 bases, with 14 bases left between them. In DNA form, the CDR3 reads TGTGCCTGGAGTGCGGCAGGGGCGGCGGGGGCCAACGTCCTGACTTTC. Translating it yields CAWSAAGAAGANVLTF.

This chain joins TRBV2 and TRBJ2-1; TRBD2 matches at 15 bases. The trim removed 3 bases at V and 2 bases at J, leaving 11 bases unmatched. Germline V lookup: CDR1 SNHLY, CDR2 FYNNEI. The CDR3 extends over 20 amino acids. CDR3 sequence (DNA): TGTGCCAGCAGTGACCCTACCGGGACTAGCGGGAGGAGTACCTACAATGAGCAGTTCTTC. Amino acids: CASSDPTGTSGRSTYNEQFF.

This chain connects TRBV7-9 to TRBJ2-1; 12 bases line up with TRBD2. There are 15 residues in the CDR3. Trimming removed 5 bases from V and 4 bases from J; junction bases left unmatched: 3. Germline values: CDR1 SEHNR, CDR2 FQNEAQ (reference sequence). The CDR3 protein is CASSPLAGGYNEQFF. In DNA form, the CDR3 reads TGTGCCAGCAGCCCGCTAGCGGGAGGGTACAATGAGCAGTTCTTC. The entire variable domain, with the rest obtained from reference TRBV7-9 and TRBJ2-1, is as follows: DTGVSQNPRHKITKRGQNVTFRCDPISEHNRLYWYRQTLGQGPEFLTYFQNEAQLEKSRLLSDRFSAERPKGSFSTLEIQRTEQGDSAMYLCASSPLAGGYNEQFFGPGTRLTVL.

This chain connects TRBV2 to TRBJ2-7; D perhaps matches TRBD1 (5 bases). Trimming took 3 bases from V and 3 from J, leaving 9 bases between them. Per the germline V gene, CDR1 is SNHLY and CDR2 is FYNNEI. This CDR3 has 13 residues. The CDR3 is CASSEDTYYEQYF. The CDR3 region has the DNA TGTGCCAGCAGTGAGGACACTTACTACGAGCAGTACTTC.

The V call is TRBV19, the J call TRBJ1-2; no clear D. V lost 6 bases and J lost 2, with 25 bases in between. CDR1 and CDR2 (germline): LNHDA, SQIVND (reference sequence). The CDR3 extends over 18 amino acids. The CDR3 is CASRAHYDGSRLNYGYTF. The CDR3 bases are TGTGCCAGTAGGGCGCATTACGATGGGAGTCGCCTAAACTATGGCTACACCTTC. Full variable domain (missing parts from reference TRBV19 and TRBJ1-2): DGGITQSPKYLFRKEGQNVTLSCEQNLNHDAMYWYRQDPGQGLRLIYYSQIVNDFQKGDIAEGYSVSREKKESFPLTVTSAQKNPTAFYLCASRAHYDGSRLNYGYTFGSGTRLTVV.

J is TRBJ2-7 and V is TRBV11-2; 9 nucleotides align to TRBD2. Germline V gene lookup returns CDR1 SGHAT and CDR2 FQNNGV. J gave up 5 bases and V 4 bases, and 12 bases lay outside the gene matches. This CDR3 is 16 amino acids long. CDR3 bases: TGTGCCAGCAGCTCCTGGGTGGAACTAGCGGGCAACGAGCAGTACTTC. Translated, it gives CASSSWVELAGNEQYF.

The chain has TRBV15 and TRBJ1-5, with 11 nucleotides matching TRBD1. J was trimmed by 7 bases and V by 5 bases; bases with no gene match: 13. The CDR3 sequence is 17 residues long. Germline V gene sequence: CDR1 LNHNV, CDR2 YYDKDF (reference sequence). CDR3 region: CATSAGQGAYIGQPQHF. The CDR3 nucleotides read TGTGCCACCAGCGCAGGACAGGGGGCGTACATTGGGCAGCCCCAGCATTTT.

The chain employs TRBV19 and TRBJ2-7; 9 bases map to TRBD2. J lost 7 bases, V lost 0 bases, and 10 bases had no gene match. Per germline, CDR1 LNHDA and CDR2 SQIVND (reference sequence). This CDR3 region has 16 residues. DNA for the CDR3: TGTGCCAGTAGTATAGATCCGGGACTAGCAATCGAGGAGCAGTACTTC. It specifies CASSIDPGLAIEEQYF.

The gene calls are TRBV5-6 and TRBJ2-1, with 8 bases identical to TRBD1. Germline V gene sequence: CDR1 SGHDT, CDR2 YYEEEE. The CDR3 is 16 residues long. V trimming: 4 bases; J trimming: 3 bases; junction bases outside the gene matches: 9. The CDR3 reads CASSTDGQGGYNEQFF. CDR3 DNA: TGTGCCAGCAGCACCGATGGACAGGGCGGCTACAATGAGCAGTTCTTC.

CDR3 in DNA: TGCGCCAGCAGCGCCCCCGGACAGGGAAGCGAGCAGTACTTC. This sequence encodes CASSAPGQGSEQYF. The genes are TRBV5-1 and TRBJ2-7; 8 nucleotides agree with TRBD1. CDR3 length equals 14 residues. Unmatched junction bases numbered 9, after V lost 4 bases and J lost 6 bases. Germline V gene data show CDR1 as SGHRS and CDR2 as YFSETQ.

The rearrangement uses TRBV5-1 and TRBJ2-1; TRBD2 aligns across 11 bases. J lost 4 bases, V lost 5 bases, and 5 bases had no gene match. Germline CDR1 SGHRS, CDR2 YFSETQ. The CDR3 runs to 15 residues. In DNA, the CDR3 is TGCGCCAGCAGGGAGGGACTAGCGGAGTACAATGAGCAGTTCTTC. Protein: CASREGLAEYNEQFF.

V gene TRBV15 combines with J gene TRBJ2-5, with 13 bases matching TRBD2. CDR1 and CDR2 (germline): LNHNV, YYDKDF (reference sequence). V shed 1 base and J 4 bases; nucleotides not matched to a gene: 0. The CDR3 runs to 15 residues. In nucleotides, the CDR3 is TGTGCCACCAGCAGAGGACTAGCGGGAGGAGAGACCCAGTACTTC. Its protein product is CATSRGLAGGETQYF.

The chain is built from TRBV6-5 and TRBJ1-2; D unresolved. Trimming pared 4 bases from V and 7 bases from J, leaving 19 bases between. CDR1 is MNHEY and CDR2 is SVGAGI in the germline V gene. The CDR3 is 15 amino acids. CDR3 nucleotides: TGTGCCAGCAGTTCGACTTCAACGGTAGACCGTGGCTACACCTTC. Amino acid sequence: CASSSTSTVDRGYTF.

V usage is TRBV5-1 and J usage is TRBJ2-6; D is perhaps TRBD2 (5 bases). Germline assignment: CDR1 SGHRS and CDR2 YFSETQ. With 6 bases removed from V and 0 bases from J, the gap between germline ends came to 10 bases. This CDR3 has 15 residues. The DNA for the CDR3 is TGCGCCAGCACGAGGGTTCCCTCTGGGGCCAACGTCCTGACTTTC. Its protein is CASTRVPSGANVLTF.

The CDR3 DNA reads as TGCAGCGTTGCTGGAGCGGAGAACTACAATGAGCAGTTCTTC. Protein product: CSVAGAENYNEQFF. This rearrangement joins TRBV29-1 to TRBJ2-1, with D perhaps matching TRBD2 (5 bases). The germline V and J ends were trimmed by 4 bases and 3 bases, with 13 bases remaining between them. Per germline, CDR1 SQVTM and CDR2 ANQGSEA. This CDR3 spans 14 amino acids.

J is TRBJ1-6 and V is TRBV7-3, with a possible D match to TRBD1 (6 bases). Looked up from germline, CDR1 is SGHTA and CDR2 is FQGTGA. The CDR3 is 14 residues long. Trimming removed 1 base from V and 9 bases from J, with 10 bases in between. CDR3 nucleotides: TGTGCCAGCAGCTTAAACAGGGCTGGTTCACCCCTCCACTTT. Translation gives CASSLNRAGSPLHF.

The gene calls are TRBV5-4 and TRBJ2-5; 7 nucleotides line up with TRBD1. With V trimmed by 9 bases and J by 2 bases, 13 bases remained unmatched. The germline V gene has CDR1 SGHNT and CDR2 YYREEE (reference sequence). The CDR3 runs 15 residues. In nucleotides, the CDR3 is TGTGCCACCTCGTTGGGACAGAACTTTCAAGAGACCCAGTACTTC. Its translation: CATSLGQNFQETQYF.

The V gene is TRBV11-2, the J gene TRBJ2-7, with 8 bases matching TRBD2. Germline CDR1 is SGHAT and CDR2 is FQNNGV. This CDR3 contains 16 residues. After removal of 2 bases from V and 3 bases from J, the junction contained 9 bases not matched to a gene. CDR3 coding DNA: TGTGCCAGCAGCTTATCGGAACTAGCGGTAAGCTACGAGCAGTACTTC. Translation gives CASSLSELAVSYEQYF.